The 10 T cell receptor beta chains below were found in one sample sequenced in a study of T cell responses to AZD1222 COVID-19 vaccine. Here immunoSEQ multiplex PCR was the method, and the copy in TCRdb shows in-frame clones only, minus some. The table has around 130,000 clones, about 93% seen once; the top ten hold 5% to 7%. The input for sequencing was peripheral blood, taken on day 0 of AZD1222 vaccination. These receptors all stem from an adult in good health.

The chain's CDR3 is CASSTGGMGPNEQFF. As DNA, the CDR3 is TGCGCCAGCAGCACCGGGGGCATGGGACCCAATGAGCAGTTCTTC. The rearrangement uses TRBV5-1 and TRBJ2-1, with D perhaps given as TRBD1 or TRBD2 (6 bases each). V gave up 4 bases and J gave up 6 bases, with 17 bases separating them. The CDR3 runs 15 residues. Germline V lookup: CDR1 SGHRS, CDR2 YFSETQ.

The J gene is TRBJ1-2, the V gene TRBV7-3; no definite D call. Germline V CDR1 and CDR2: SGHTA, FQGTGA. V shed 5 bases and J shed 7 bases, with 17 bases lying between them. There are 14 residues in the CDR3. CDR3 residues: CASSANGGGFGYTF. The CDR3 nucleotides read TGTGCCAGCAGCGCAAACGGAGGAGGATTTGGCTACACCTTC.

The rearrangement links TRBV19 to TRBJ1-5; D is ambiguous. The CDR3 runs to 16 residues. V was cut by 6 bases and J by 3 bases, with 18 bases left in between. CDR1 is LNHDA and CDR2 is SQIVND in the germline V gene (reference sequence). The CDR3 DNA follows: TGTGCCAGTAGAGATCGCAAGAGTAGGCTCAATCAGCCCCAGCATTTT. It yields the protein CASRDRKSRLNQPQHF.

This clone was seen only once. The V call is TRBV6-5, the J call TRBJ2-7, with 10 bases aligning to TRBD2. V shed 10 bases and J 3 bases; nucleotides not matched to a gene: 6. Germline values: CDR1 MNHEY, CDR2 SVGAGI. This CDR3 region has 13 residues. The CDR3 protein is CAIPSGGNYEQYF. In nucleotides, the CDR3 is TGTGCCATCCCTAGCGGGGGAAACTACGAGCAGTACTTC.

The genes are TRBV2 and TRBJ2-2; TRBD1 agrees at 7 bases. V was clipped by 6 bases and J by 6 bases; unmatched bases: 10. CDR1 SNHLY and CDR2 FYNNEI come from the germline V gene. This CDR3 is built from 15 residues. DNA of the CDR3: TGTGCCAGCAGATACCGGGACAGTTTGTCCGGGGAGCTGTTTTTT. It codes for CASRYRDSLSGELFF.

This clone was observed once. The rearrangement uses TRBV2 and TRBJ2-2, with D tentatively TRBD1 (5 bases). In germline, CDR1 is SNHLY, CDR2 FYNNEI. This CDR3 has 15 amino acids. Trimming shortened V by 2 bases and J by 0 bases, and 7 bases separated the two germline ends. CDR3 DNA: TGTGCCAGCAGTGAATTACAGGCGAACACCGGGGAGCTGTTTTTT. Amino acid sequence: CASSELQANTGELFF.

In regard to this clone: This sample also contains other DNA sequences that code for the same CDR3. The V gene is TRBV18, the J gene TRBJ1-1; no reliable D call. This CDR3 is built from 13 residues. V shed 3 bases and J shed 3 bases, with 8 bases lying between them. Germline assignment: CDR1 KGHSH and CDR2 LQKENI. CDR3 loop: CASSPRGDTEAFF. The CDR3 DNA is TGTGCCAGCTCACCCCGGGGAGACACTGAAGCTTTCTTT.

CDR3 protein: CASSIMATGIGYTEAFF. Here the CDR3 DNA reads TGTGCCAGTAGTATTATGGCAACAGGGATCGGGTACACTGAAGCTTTCTTT. V and J are TRBV19 and TRBJ1-1; possible D gene TRBD1, 6 bases. V lost 3 bases to trimming and J lost 3 bases, with 20 bases between them. CDR1 and CDR2 (germline): LNHDA, SQIVND (reference sequence). This CDR3 region has 17 residues.

The V and J genes are TRBV19 and TRBJ2-5, with TRBD2 identical over 7 bases. The CDR3 covers 14 residues. Trimming at V came to 4 bases and at J to 5 bases, leaving 7 bases not matched to a gene. Germline assignment: CDR1 LNHDA and CDR2 SQIVND (reference sequence). CDR3 region: CASSTLEGGETQYF. Written as DNA, the CDR3 is TGTGCCAGTAGTACCCTGGAGGGAGGGGAGACCCAGTACTTC. Looking up the rest from reference TRBV19 and TRBJ2-5 gives the full variable domain: DGGITQSPKYLFRKEGQNVTLSCEQNLNHDAMYWYRQDPGQGLRLIYYSQIVNDFQKGDIAEGYSVSREKKESFPLTVTSAQKNPTAFYLCASSTLEGGETQYFGPGTRLLVL.

The CDR3 is CASSPNAGTGGRAEAFF. The CDR3 coding sequence is TGTGCCAGCTCACCCAACGCCGGGACAGGGGGGAGGGCTGAAGCTTTCTTT. The chain carries TRBV18 and TRBJ1-1; 11 bases match TRBD1. Germline CDR1 and CDR2: KGHSH and LQKENI. After removal of 3 bases from V and 6 bases from J, the junction contained 12 bases not matched to a gene. There are 17 residues in the CDR3.